The 13 T cell receptor beta chains below all came from one sample that was sequenced in a study of cytomegalovirus exposure and HLA in healthy donors. The PCR employed 60 Vbeta primers together with 13 Jbeta primers. Some clones are missing from TCRdb's copy, which holds only in-frame ones; the method was immunoSEQ multiplex PCR. The sample has 100,000 to 150,000 clones. Sequencing input: PBMCs. These receptors all stem from a man in his forties or fifties in good health and CMV-seronegative.

The rearrangement uses TRBV28 and TRBJ1-5, with D perhaps TRBD1 (5 bases). Germline-derived CDR1 and CDR2 are MDHEN and SYDVKM. The ends were cut back, 1 base at V and 6 bases at J, with 10 bases in the middle. The CDR3 runs 14 residues. The CDR3, as DNA: TGTGCCAGCAGTTTATTTGGGGGGAGTCAGCCCCAGCATTTT. It codes for CASSLFGGSQPQHF.

The V call is TRBV25-1, the J call TRBJ2-7; TRBD2 matches at 12 bases. The CDR3 consists of 16 residues. The V segment lost 4 bases and the J segment 3 bases; nucleotides outside the gene matches: 7. Germline CDR1 is MGHDK and CDR2 is SYGVNS. CDR3 protein: CASSGTLAGGIYEQYF. The DNA for the CDR3 is TGTGCCAGCAGTGGAACGCTAGCGGGAGGGATCTACGAGCAGTACTTC.

This chain joins TRBV5-6 and TRBJ1-4; possibly TRBD1 for D (5 bases). The CDR3 contains 19 residues. CDR1 is SGHDT, CDR2 YYEEEE, per germline. V lost 1 base to trimming and J lost 8 bases, with 27 bases between them. Here the CDR3 DNA reads TGTGCCAGCAGCTTGACGGTAGGGGCAGCGATTAAGGTACGAGAAAAACTGTTTTTT. It encodes CASSLTVGAAIKVREKLFF.

V gene TRBV10-3 combines with J gene TRBJ1-2; D unresolved. The CDR3 contains 14 residues. The V end was cut by 4 bases, the J end by 7 bases, with 16 bases between. Germline V gives CDR1 ENHRY, CDR2 SYGVKD. CDR3 DNA sequence: TGTGCCATCAGTGTATCTGGCGGCGGCGGTGGCTACACCTTC. Encoded protein: CAISVSGGGGGYTF.

This chain connects TRBV5-6 to TRBJ2-1; TRBD2 matches 9 bases. V shed 4 bases and J 4 bases; nucleotides not matched to a gene: 15. This CDR3 is 18 amino acids long. CDR1 and CDR2 (germline): SGHDT, YYEEEE. The CDR3 sequence is CASSRNIRRLAEYNEQFF. CDR3 sequence (DNA): TGTGCCAGCAGCCGCAATATCAGGAGACTAGCGGAATACAATGAGCAGTTCTTC.

The chain uses TRBV7-2 and TRBJ2-1, with D maybe TRBD2 (6 bases). Germline CDR1 SGHTA, CDR2 FQGNSA. There are 15 residues in the CDR3. V lost 3 bases, J lost 0 bases, and 9 bases lay in between. The chain's CDR3 is CASSFSGLSYNEQFF. The CDR3 nucleotides are TGTGCCAGCAGCTTTAGCGGCCTCTCCTACAATGAGCAGTTCTTC.

The chain has TRBV5-1 and TRBJ2-3; 9 nucleotides align to TRBD1. CDR1 is SGHRS and CDR2 is YFSETQ in the germline V gene. The CDR3 consists of 13 residues. Losses at the gene ends were 3 bases for V and 6 bases for J; bases not matched to a gene: 2. DNA of the CDR3: TGCGCCAGCAGCTCAGGACAGGGGGATACGCAGTATTTT. Translating gives CASSSGQGDTQYF.

The rearrangement links TRBV30 to TRBJ2-5; 10 nucleotides agree with TRBD2. Germline V CDR1 and CDR2: GTSNPN, SVGIG (reference sequence). The V gene end was trimmed by 3 bases and the J gene end by 9 bases; junction bases not matched to a gene: 7. There are 13 residues in the CDR3. CDR3 in DNA: TGTGCCTGGAGGCTAGCGGGAGTATCTGCCCAGTACTTC. Its translation: CAWRLAGVSAQYF.

The gene calls are TRBV10-3 and TRBJ2-1, with TRBD2 matching over 11 bases. The germline V gene has CDR1 ENHRY and CDR2 SYGVKD. The CDR3 length is 15 residues. V shed 4 bases, J shed 3 bases, and the junction held 2 bases outside the gene matches. CDR3 region: CAISVTSGSYNEQFF. The CDR3 coding sequence is TGTGCCATCAGTGTTACTAGCGGGAGCTACAATGAGCAGTTCTTC.

The gene calls are TRBV11-3 and TRBJ2-1; D remains ambiguous. The V end lost 5 bases, the J end lost 8 bases, and 19 bases lay between the germline ends. This CDR3 is built from 15 residues. CDR1 is SGHNT, CDR2 YENEEA, per germline. The CDR3 DNA follows: TGTGCCAGCAGCCCACAACTAAAACCCGAAGATGAGCAGTTCTTC. Protein product: CASSPQLKPEDEQFF.

This sequence joins TRBV19 and TRBJ1-1; 11 positions match TRBD1. Germline loops: CDR1 LNHDA, CDR2 SQIVND (reference sequence). The CDR3 spans 14 residues. V was pared by 6 bases and J by 8 bases, with 8 bases of the junction left unmatched. The CDR3 DNA sequence: TGTGCCAGTAGCTTTGGACAGGGGGCGAGAGAAGCTTTCTTT. This encodes CASSFGQGAREAFF.

The chain is built from TRBV4-2 and TRBJ2-7; possibly TRBD1 for D (5 bases). V shed 3 bases and J shed 2 bases, with 11 bases lying between them. CDR3 length equals 14 residues. CDR1 is LGHNA and CDR2 is YNFKEQ in the germline V gene. The CDR3 spells CASSHQQETYEQYF. For the CDR3, the DNA is TGTGCCAGCAGCCACCAACAGGAAACCTACGAGCAGTACTTC.

This sequence joins TRBV28 and TRBJ2-7; TRBD2 matches at 7 bases. The V gene's germline CDR1 is MDHEN and CDR2 SYDVKM. J gave up 5 bases and V 7 bases, and 20 bases lay outside the gene matches. CDR3 length equals 17 residues. CDR3 residues: CASNHMGLPVATHEQYF. The DNA for the CDR3 is TGTGCCAGCAATCACATGGGACTACCCGTAGCTACGCACGAGCAGTACTTC.